Listed here is a single T cell receptor beta chain. Its antigen is unidentified. Germline loops: CDR1 MNHEY, CDR2 SMNVEV (reference sequence). The CDR3 is made up of 16 amino acids. Trimming took 6 bases from V and 2 from J, leaving 18 bases between them. Clones were sequenced by immunoSEQ multiplex PCR, and TCRdb holds only the in-frame ones, with some missing. The sample includes some 33,000 clones, more than 75% seen only once; the top ten take 11%. The data are from a study of a mutant IDH1 vaccine in newly diagnosed glioma. Time point noted: week 35, safety follow-up. Alongside topical imiquimod, each dose of vaccine comprised 300 ug of mutant IDH1 20-mer peptide.

This material consisted of PBMCs, taken from a glioma patient whose treatment included an IDH1 peptide vaccine. This receptor was identified in a woman aged 40 to 55 with glioma. The chain combines TRBV27 with TRBJ2-3; possible D gene TRBD2, 6 bases. Here the CDR3 DNA reads TGTGCCAGCAGGCCCGGGACTCGCCCGATCACAGATACGCAGTATTTT. Translating it yields CASRPGTRPITDTQYF.